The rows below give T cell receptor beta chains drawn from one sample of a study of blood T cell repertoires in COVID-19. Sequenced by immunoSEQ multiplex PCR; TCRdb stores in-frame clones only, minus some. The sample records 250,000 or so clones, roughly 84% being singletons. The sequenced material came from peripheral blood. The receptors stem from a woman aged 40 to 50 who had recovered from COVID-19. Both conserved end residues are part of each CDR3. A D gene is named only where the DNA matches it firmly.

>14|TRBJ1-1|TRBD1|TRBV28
CASSYRGRRTEAFF
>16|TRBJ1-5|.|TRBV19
CASSIGGLRRNQPQHF
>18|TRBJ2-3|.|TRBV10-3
CAISESTMGALSTDTQYF
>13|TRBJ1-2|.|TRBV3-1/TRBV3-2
CASSQGGQDGYTF
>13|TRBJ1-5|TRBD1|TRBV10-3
CAISEQGDQPQHF
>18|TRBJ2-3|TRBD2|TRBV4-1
CASSHPGGGGGGTDTQYF
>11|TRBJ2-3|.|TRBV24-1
CATSVRGTQYF
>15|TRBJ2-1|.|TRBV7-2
CASRPDRTFYNEQFF
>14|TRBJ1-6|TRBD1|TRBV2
CASSRDREEAPLHF
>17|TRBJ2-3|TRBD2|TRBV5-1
CASSSPGLAGSTDTQYF
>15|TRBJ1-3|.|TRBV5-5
CASSLNIGSGNTIYF
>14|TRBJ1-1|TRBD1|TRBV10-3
CAISEGGMNTEAFF
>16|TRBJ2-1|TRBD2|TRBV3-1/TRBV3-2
CASSQGVSGGAPEQFF
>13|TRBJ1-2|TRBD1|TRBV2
CASRRGQGYGYTF
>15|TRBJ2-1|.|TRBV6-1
CASSEEGGIYNEQFF
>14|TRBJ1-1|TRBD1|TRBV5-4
CASRRDRMNTEAFF
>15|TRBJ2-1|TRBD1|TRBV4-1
CASSQGDSTYNEQFF
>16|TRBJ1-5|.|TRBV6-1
CASSERRTAKAQPQHF
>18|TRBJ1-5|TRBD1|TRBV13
CASSQGQGTLWGNQPQHF
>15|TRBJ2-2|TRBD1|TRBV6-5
CASLGDRGFAGELFF
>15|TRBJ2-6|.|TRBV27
CASRPGFSGANVLTF